Listed below are T cell receptor beta chains from one sample, sequenced in a study of control samples from healthy donors and cancer patients. This table comes from immunoSEQ multiplex PCR, and its TCRdb copy is limited to in-frame clones, with some not included. Seen here are about 100,000 clones, approximately 82% observed once, and the top ten hold roughly 6.5%. Sequencing input: blood. The receptors stem from a man between 18 and 29 years old in good health. Both conserved end residues are part of each CDR3. D genes are given only for firm matches. For some rows the clone size is stated as once, few or many, or as a class when expanded; others skip it.

abundance | j_gene | d_gene | v_gene | CDR3aa | CDR3nt
NA | TRBJ1-1 | NA | TRBV29-1 | CSVPRPGRAGDTEAFF | TGCAGCGTTCCCCGACCGGGACGGGCCGGGGACACTGAAGCTTTCTTT
NA | TRBJ1-2 | NA | TRBV6-5 | CASSYFDNYGYTF | TGTGCCAGCAGTTACTTCGACAATTATGGCTACACCTTC
NA | TRBJ1-5 | TRBD1 | TRBV4-1 | CASSQSFTGAIAHKHYQPQHF | TGCGCCAGCAGCCAAAGTTTTACAGGGGCAATTGCGCATAAACATTATCAGCCCCAGCATTTT
NA | TRBJ1-6 | NA | TRBV3-1/TRBV3-2 | CASSPQGHRYNSPLHF | TGTGCCAGCAGCCCCCAGGGACACAGGTATAATTCACCCCTCCACTTT
medium-sized | TRBJ2-3 | NA | TRBV28 | CASSLLWDTQYF | TGTGCCAGCAGTCTTCTATGGGATACGCAGTATTTT
NA | TRBJ1-2 | NA | TRBV27 | CASSLNPTTNYGYTF | TGTGCCAGCAGTTTAAACCCGACGACTAACTATGGCTACACCTTC
NA | TRBJ2-5 | NA | TRBV10-3 | CAIRQGSETQYF | TGTGCCATCAGGCAGGGGTCAGAGACCCAGTACTTC
NA | TRBJ2-7 | NA | TRBV28 | CASSLTLTRYYEQYF | TGTGCCAGCAGCCTGACCCTTACTCGATATTACGAGCAGTACTTC
once | TRBJ1-2 | NA | TRBV27 | CASREGFASYGYTF | TGTGCCAGCAGGGAAGGATTTGCTAGCTATGGCTACACCTTC
NA | TRBJ2-1 | NA | TRBV29-1 | CSVKTPPSYNEQFF | TGCAGCGTTAAGACTCCGCCTTCCTACAATGAGCAGTTCTTC
NA | TRBJ2-6 | NA | TRBV25-1 | CASSATGSGANVLTF | TGTGCCAGCAGTGCTACAGGCTCTGGGGCCAACGTCCTGACTTTC
NA | TRBJ2-3 | NA | TRBV5-6 | CASSRKREQYF | TGTGCCAGCAGCCGTAAGAGAGAGCAGTATTTT
NA | TRBJ2-7 | TRBD1 | TRBV28 | CASTSPTGARYEQYF | TGTGCCAGCACCTCCCCGACAGGGGCCCGTTACGAGCAGTACTTC
few | TRBJ1-1 | TRBD1 | TRBV5-4 | CASSFKGAHTRIF | TGTGCCAGCAGCTTCAAGGGGGCGCATACAAGAATCTTT
NA | TRBJ2-5 | TRBD2 | TRBV28 | CASSSGRVAGDQETQYF | TGTGCCAGCAGTTCGGGGCGAGTAGCGGGGGACCAAGAGACCCAGTACTTC
NA | TRBJ1-2 | NA | TRBV4-1 | CASSQEWRAYGYTF | TGCGCCAGCAGCCAAGAATGGAGGGCCTATGGCTACACCTTC
NA | TRBJ2-1 | NA | TRBV5-1 | CASSPGTSEQFF | TGCGCCAGCAGCCCCGGGACGAGTGAGCAGTTCTTC
NA | TRBJ2-2 | TRBD1 | TRBV27 | CASSLLGTGDGSGELFF | TGTGCCAGCAGTTTATTAGGGACAGGGGATGGCAGCGGGGAGCTGTTTTTT
NA | TRBJ2-3 | NA | TRBV7-9 | CASSFGTTDTQYF | TGTGCCAGCAGCTTCGGGACCACAGATACGCAGTATTTT
NA | TRBJ2-7 | TRBD1 | TRBV4-1 | CASSRPGQSYEQYF | TGCGCCAGCAGCCGCCCGGGACAGAGCTACGAGCAGTACTTC
NA | TRBJ1-5 | NA | TRBV7-9 | CASSHRDSNQPQHF | TGTGCCAGCAGCCATCGAGATAGCAATCAGCCCCAGCATTTT
few | TRBJ1-5 | NA | TRBV5-1 | CASSLEGFNQPQHF | TGCGCCAGCAGCTTGGAGGGGTTCAATCAGCCCCAGCATTTT
NA | TRBJ1-2 | NA | TRBV30 | CAWSVWGVDYGYTF | TGTGCCTGGAGTGTCTGGGGAGTTGACTATGGCTACACCTTC
NA | TRBJ1-1 | TRBD1 | TRBV18 | CASSLDRATEAFF | TGTGCCAGCTCCCTCGACAGGGCCACTGAAGCTTTCTTT
few | TRBJ1-2 | NA | TRBV12-3/TRBV12-4 | CASSFVGYGYTF | TGTGCCAGCAGTTTTGTGGGCTATGGCTACACCTTC
once | TRBJ1-1 | NA | TRBV6-1 | CASSESPGRINTEAFF | TGTGCCAGCAGTGAATCGCCGGGACGGATAAACACTGAAGCTTTCTTT
NA | TRBJ1-2 | NA | TRBV14 | CASSQVSGYGYTF | TGTGCCAGCAGCCAAGTCTCGGGCTATGGCTACACCTTC
few | TRBJ1-2 | NA | TRBV6-1 | CASSEVRGQKAHYGYTF | TGTGCCAGCAGTGAAGTTCGTGGACAGAAAGCCCACTATGGCTACACCTTC
NA | TRBJ2-7 | NA | TRBV14 | CASSQGQGYYEQYF | TGTGCCAGCAGCCAAGGGCAGGGGTACTACGAGCAGTACTTC
NA | TRBJ2-5 | NA | TRBV3-1/TRBV3-2 | CASSPDWGVKTQYF | TGTGCCAGCAGCCCGGACTGGGGGGTTAAGACCCAGTACTTC
NA | TRBJ2-2 | NA | TRBV4-1 | CASSQATGGRAGELFF | TGCGCCAGCAGCCAAGCGACCGGGGGCAGGGCCGGGGAGCTGTTTTTT